This paragraph reports one T cell receptor beta chain. What it recognizes is unknown. This sample stems from a study of vaccination and CD4 T cells after COVID-19. Stated treatment: approximately 10-day PBMC culture with coronavirus spike peptide pools or control peptides (ViraFEST assay). Study-wide results and caveats: Convalescent patient numbers were relatively low, with no early post-infection timepoints.

Sequencing of cultured CD4+ T cell DNA used the Oncomine TCR Beta short-read assay. It was cultured CD4+ T cells from which genomic DNA was extracted. TCRdb used MiXCR to reprocess the PCR reads, holding one entry per CDR3 protein. The sample gives more than 8,000 distinct CDR3 sequences, roughly 24% of which show up once; 10% to 15% is in the top ten. Germline assignment: CDR1 MGHRA and CDR2 YSYEKL. V gave up 4 bases and J gave up 5 bases; unmatched junction bases: 4. The CDR3 runs to 14 residues. Sequenced material: CD4+ T cells from blood, cultured in vitro, taken after SARS-CoV-2 vaccination. The chain recombines TRBV4-1 with TRBJ1-3; TRBD1 aligns across 8 bases. The TCR originated in a human donor who had recovered from COVID-19. The CDR3 here is CASSPGQVRNTIYF. CDR3 in DNA: TGCGCCAGCAGCCCGGGACAGGTTAGAAACACCATATATTTT.